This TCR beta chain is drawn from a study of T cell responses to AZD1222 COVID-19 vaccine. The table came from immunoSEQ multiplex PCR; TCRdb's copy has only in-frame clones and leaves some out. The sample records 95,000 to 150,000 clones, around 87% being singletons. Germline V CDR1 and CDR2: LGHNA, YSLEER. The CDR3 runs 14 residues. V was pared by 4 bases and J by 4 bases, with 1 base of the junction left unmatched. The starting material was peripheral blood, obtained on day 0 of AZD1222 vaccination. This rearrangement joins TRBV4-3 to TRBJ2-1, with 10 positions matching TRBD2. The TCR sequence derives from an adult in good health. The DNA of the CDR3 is TGCGCCAGCAGCCTGGGACTAGCGTACAATGAGCAGTTCTTC. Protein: CASSLGLAYNEQFF.